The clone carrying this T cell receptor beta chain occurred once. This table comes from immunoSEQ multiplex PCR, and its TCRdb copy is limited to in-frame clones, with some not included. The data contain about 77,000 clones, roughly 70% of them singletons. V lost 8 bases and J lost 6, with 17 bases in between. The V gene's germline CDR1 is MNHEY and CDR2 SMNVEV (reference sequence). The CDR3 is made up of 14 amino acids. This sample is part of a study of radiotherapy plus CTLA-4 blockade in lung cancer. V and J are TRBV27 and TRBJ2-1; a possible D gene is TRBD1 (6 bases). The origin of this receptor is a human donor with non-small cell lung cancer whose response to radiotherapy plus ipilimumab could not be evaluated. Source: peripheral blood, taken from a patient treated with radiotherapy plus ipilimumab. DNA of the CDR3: TGTGCCAGCGGCCTGAGGGGGTTAGGCAATGAGCAGTTCTTC. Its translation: CASGLRGLGNEQFF.